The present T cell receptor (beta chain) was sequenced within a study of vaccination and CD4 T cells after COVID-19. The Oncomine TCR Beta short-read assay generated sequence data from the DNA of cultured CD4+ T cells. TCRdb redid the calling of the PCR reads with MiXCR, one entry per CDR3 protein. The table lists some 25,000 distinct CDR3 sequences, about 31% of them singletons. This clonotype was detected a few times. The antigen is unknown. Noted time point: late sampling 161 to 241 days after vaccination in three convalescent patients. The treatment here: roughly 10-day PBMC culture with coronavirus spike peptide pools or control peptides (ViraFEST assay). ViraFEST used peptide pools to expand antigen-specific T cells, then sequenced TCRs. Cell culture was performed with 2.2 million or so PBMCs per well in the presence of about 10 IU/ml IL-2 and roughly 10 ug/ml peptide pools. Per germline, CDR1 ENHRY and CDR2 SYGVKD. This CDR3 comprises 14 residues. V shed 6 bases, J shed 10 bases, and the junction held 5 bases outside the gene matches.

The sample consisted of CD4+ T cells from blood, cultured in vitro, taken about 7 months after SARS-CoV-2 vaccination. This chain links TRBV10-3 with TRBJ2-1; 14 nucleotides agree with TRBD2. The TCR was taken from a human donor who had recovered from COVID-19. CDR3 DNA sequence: TGTGCCATCAGGACTAGCGGGAGGGTCGAAGAGCAGTTCTTC. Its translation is CAIRTSGRVEEQFF.